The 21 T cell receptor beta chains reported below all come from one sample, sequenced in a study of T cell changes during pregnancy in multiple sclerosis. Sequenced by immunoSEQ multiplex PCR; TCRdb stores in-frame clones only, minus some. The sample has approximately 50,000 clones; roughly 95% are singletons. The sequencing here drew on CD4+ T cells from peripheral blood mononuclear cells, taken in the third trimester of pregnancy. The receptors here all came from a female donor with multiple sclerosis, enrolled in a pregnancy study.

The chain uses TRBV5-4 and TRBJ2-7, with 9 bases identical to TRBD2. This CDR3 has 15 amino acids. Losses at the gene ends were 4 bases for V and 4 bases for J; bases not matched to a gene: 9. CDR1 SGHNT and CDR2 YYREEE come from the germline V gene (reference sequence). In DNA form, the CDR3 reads TGTGCCAGCAGCACAGACCCTAGCGGGACTTACGAGCAGTACTTC. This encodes CASSTDPSGTYEQYF.

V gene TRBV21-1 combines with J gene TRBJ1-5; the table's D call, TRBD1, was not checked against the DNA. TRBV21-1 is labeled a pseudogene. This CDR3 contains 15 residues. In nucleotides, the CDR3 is TGTGCCAGCCCTTGGGCCGTAAATAGCAATCAGCCCCAGCATTTT. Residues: CASPWAVNSNQPQHF.

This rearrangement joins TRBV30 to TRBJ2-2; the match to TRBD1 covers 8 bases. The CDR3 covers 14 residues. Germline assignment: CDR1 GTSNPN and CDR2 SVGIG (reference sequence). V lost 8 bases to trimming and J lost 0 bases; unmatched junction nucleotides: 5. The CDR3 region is CARQGIANTGELFF. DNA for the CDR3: TGTGCCAGACAGGGGATAGCGAACACCGGGGAGCTGTTTTTT.

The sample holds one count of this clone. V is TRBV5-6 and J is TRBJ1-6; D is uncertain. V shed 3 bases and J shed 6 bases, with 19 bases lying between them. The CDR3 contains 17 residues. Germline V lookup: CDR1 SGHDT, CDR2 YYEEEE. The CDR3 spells CASSYVARDPANSPLHF. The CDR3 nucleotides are TGTGCCAGCAGCTATGTAGCGAGGGATCCGGCTAATTCACCCCTCCACTTT.

CDR3 amino acids: CASSLRLGQGLNNSPLHF. CDR3 DNA: TGTGCCAGCAGCTTAAGGTTGGGTCAGGGCCTTAATAATTCACCCCTCCACTTT. The chain joins TRBV7-2 to TRBJ1-6, with D tentatively TRBD1 (5 bases). Trimming left V 2 bases short and J 5 bases short, with 19 bases between. Germline V gene lookup returns CDR1 SGHTA and CDR2 FQGNSA. This CDR3 has 18 amino acids. The complete variable domain, with remaining parts taken from reference TRBV7-2 and TRBJ1-6, reads GAGVSQSPSNKVTEKGKDVELRCDPISGHTALYWYRQSLGQGLEFLIYFQGNSAPDKSGLPSDRFSAERTGGSVSTLTIQRTQQEDSAVYLCASSLRLGQGLNNSPLHFGNGTRLTVT.

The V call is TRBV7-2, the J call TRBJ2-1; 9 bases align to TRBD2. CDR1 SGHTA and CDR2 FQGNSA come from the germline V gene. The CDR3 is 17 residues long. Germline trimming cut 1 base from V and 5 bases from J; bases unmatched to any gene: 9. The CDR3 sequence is CASSLVGRASGDNEQFF. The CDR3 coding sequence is TGTGCCAGCAGCTTAGTAGGGAGGGCTAGCGGGGACAATGAGCAGTTCTTC.

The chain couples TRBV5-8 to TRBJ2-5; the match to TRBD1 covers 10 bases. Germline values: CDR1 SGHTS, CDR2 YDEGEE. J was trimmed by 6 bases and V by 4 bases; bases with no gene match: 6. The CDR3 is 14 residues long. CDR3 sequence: CASSLDRGLQTQYF. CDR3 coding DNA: TGTGCCAGCAGCCTAGACAGGGGGCTGCAGACCCAGTACTTC.

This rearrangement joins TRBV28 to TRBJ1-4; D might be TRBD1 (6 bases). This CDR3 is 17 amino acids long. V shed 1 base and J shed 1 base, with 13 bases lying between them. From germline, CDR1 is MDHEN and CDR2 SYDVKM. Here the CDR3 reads CASSLFVQGGTNEKLFF. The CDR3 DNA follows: TGTGCCAGCAGTTTATTTGTACAGGGTGGAACTAATGAAAAACTGTTTTTT.

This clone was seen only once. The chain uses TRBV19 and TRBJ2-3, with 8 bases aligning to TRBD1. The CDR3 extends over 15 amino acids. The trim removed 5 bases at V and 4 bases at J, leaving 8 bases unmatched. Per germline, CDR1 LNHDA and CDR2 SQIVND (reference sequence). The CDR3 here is CASSSQGAGADTQYF. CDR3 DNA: TGTGCCAGTAGTTCCCAGGGGGCTGGGGCAGATACGCAGTATTTT.

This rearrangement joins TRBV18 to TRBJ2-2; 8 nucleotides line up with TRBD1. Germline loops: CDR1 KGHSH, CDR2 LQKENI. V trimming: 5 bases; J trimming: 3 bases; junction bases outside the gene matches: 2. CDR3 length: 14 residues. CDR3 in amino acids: CASSADRDTGELFF. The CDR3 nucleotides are TGTGCCAGCTCAGCGGACAGGGACACCGGGGAGCTGTTTTTT. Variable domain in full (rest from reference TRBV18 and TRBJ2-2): NAGVMQNPRHLVRRRGQEARLRCSPMKGHSHVYWYRQLPEEGLKFMVYLQKENIIDESGMPKERFSAEFPKEGPSILRIQQVVRGDSAAYFCASSADRDTGELFFGEGSRLTVL.

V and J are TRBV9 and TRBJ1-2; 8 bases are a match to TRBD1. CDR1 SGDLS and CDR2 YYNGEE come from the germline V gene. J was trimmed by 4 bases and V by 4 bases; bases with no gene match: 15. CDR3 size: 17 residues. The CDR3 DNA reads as TGTGCCAGCAGCCCATACAGGGGGAGGGAGTTTGGCTATGGCTACACCTTC. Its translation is CASSPYRGREFGYGYTF. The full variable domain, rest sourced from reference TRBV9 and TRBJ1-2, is DSGVTQTPKHLITATGQRVTLRCSPRSGDLSVYWYQQSLDQGLQFLIQYYNGEERAKGNILERFSAQQFPDLHSELNLSSLELGDSALYFCASSPYRGREFGYGYTFGSGTRLTVV.

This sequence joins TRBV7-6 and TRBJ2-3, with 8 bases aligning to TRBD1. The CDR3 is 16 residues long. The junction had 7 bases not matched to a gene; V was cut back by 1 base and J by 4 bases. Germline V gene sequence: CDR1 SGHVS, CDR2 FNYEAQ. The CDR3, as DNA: TGTGCCAGCAGCTTAGGGACAGGGACGTTGGCAGATACGCAGTATTTT. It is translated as CASSLGTGTLADTQYF.

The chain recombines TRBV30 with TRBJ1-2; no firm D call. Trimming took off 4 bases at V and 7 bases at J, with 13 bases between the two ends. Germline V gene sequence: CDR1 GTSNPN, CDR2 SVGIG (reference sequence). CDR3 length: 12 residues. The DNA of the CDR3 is TGTGCCTGGACTGGACCCAGCGGTGGCTACACCTTC. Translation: CAWTGPSGGYTF. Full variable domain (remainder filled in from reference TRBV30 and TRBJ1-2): SQTIHQWPATLVQPVGSPLSLECTVEGTSNPNLYWYRQAAGRGLQLLFYSVGIGQISSEVPQNLSASRPQDRQFILSSKKLLLSDSGFYLCAWTGPSGGYTFGSGTRLTVV.

CDR3 region: CASTPSLAGYYNEQFF. CDR3 coding DNA: TGTGCCAGTACCCCCTCCCTAGCGGGATATTACAATGAGCAGTTCTTC. This chain uses TRBV19 with TRBJ2-1; 9 bases map to TRBD2. The CDR3 contains 16 residues. V was pared by 7 bases and J by 4 bases, with 11 bases of the junction left unmatched. Per germline, CDR1 LNHDA and CDR2 SQIVND (reference sequence).

CDR3 amino acids: CASSFDRFAYEQYF. CDR3 nucleotide sequence: TGCGCCAGCAGCTTCGACAGGTTCGCCTACGAGCAGTACTTC. This chain joins TRBV5-1 and TRBJ2-7, with a possible D match to TRBD1 (6 bases). Trimming cost V 2 bases and J 2 bases, with 11 bases left between them. The germline gives CDR1 SGHRS, CDR2 YFSETQ. The CDR3 has 14 residues.

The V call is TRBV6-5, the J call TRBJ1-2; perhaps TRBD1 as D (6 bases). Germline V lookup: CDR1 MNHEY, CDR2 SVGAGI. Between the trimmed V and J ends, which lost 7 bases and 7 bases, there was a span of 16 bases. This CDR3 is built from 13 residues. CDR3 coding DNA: TGTGCCAGCACCCTAGCAGGGGATAGTGGCTACACCTTC. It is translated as CASTLAGDSGYTF.

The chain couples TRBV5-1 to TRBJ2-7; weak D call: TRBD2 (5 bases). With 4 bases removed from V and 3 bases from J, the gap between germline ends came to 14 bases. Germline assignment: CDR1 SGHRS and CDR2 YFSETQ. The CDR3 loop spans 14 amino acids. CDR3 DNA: TGCGCCAGCAGCCAAGGACTCGACAACTACGAGCAGTACTTC. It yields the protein CASSQGLDNYEQYF.

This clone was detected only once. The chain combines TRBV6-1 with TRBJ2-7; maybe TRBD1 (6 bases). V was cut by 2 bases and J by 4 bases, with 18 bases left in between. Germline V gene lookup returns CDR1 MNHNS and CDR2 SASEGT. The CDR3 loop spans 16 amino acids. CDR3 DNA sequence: TGTGCCAGCAGTGAATTTCCGACAGGTACAGAATACGAGCAGTACTTC. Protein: CASSEFPTGTEYEQYF.

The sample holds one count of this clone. The CDR3 region has the DNA TGTGCCAGCTCACCAAGGGGGTTGGACACAGATACGCAGTATTTT. Its translation: CASSPRGLDTDTQYF. The rearrangement links TRBV18 to TRBJ2-3; D might be TRBD1 (6 bases). Germline CDR1 is KGHSH and CDR2 is LQKENI. The CDR3 extends over 15 amino acids. V dropped 2 bases and J dropped 2 bases, with 11 bases sitting between them.

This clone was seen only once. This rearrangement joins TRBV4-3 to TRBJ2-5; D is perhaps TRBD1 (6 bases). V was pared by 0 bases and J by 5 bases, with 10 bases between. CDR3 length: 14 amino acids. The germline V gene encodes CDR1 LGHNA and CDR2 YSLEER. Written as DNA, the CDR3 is TGCGCCAGCAGCCAAGATCTAAGGGGGGAGACCCAGTACTTC. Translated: CASSQDLRGETQYF.

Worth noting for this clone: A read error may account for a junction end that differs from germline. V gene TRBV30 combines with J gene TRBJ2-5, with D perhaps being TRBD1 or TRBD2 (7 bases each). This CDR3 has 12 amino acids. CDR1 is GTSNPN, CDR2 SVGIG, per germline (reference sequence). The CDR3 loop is CAGRGQLETQYF. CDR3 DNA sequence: TGTGCCGGGAGGGGGCAGCTGGAGACCCAGTACTTC.